The rows below give T cell receptor beta chains drawn from one sample of a study of T cell responses to AZD1222 COVID-19 vaccine. Only in-frame clones appear in the TCRdb table, and some are missing; sequencing was by immunoSEQ multiplex PCR. The repertoire holds some 87,000 clones, around 91% seen once, with around 5.2% in the top ten. This sample comprised peripheral blood, obtained on day 0 of MenACWY control vaccination. Every receptor here comes from an adult in good health. The CDR3 runs from the conserved cysteine through the conserved F or W. The D gene is left open where the match is weak. Not all rows give a size; the values are once, few, many and, for expanded clones, a class.

j_call clone_size v_call cdr3_length d_call cdr3_nt cdr3_aa
TRBJ2-3 - TRBV7-2 13 - TGTGCCAGCAGTGGTAGCGGCCCAGATACGCAGTATTTT CASSGSGPDTQYF
TRBJ2-1 - TRBV7-2 12 TRBD2 TGTGCCAGCAGCGAGACTAGCTATGAGCAGTTCTTC CASSETSYEQFF
TRBJ1-5 - TRBV19 15 TRBD1 TGTGCCAGTAGTCTGGGACAGGGGGGATTTCAGCCCCAGCATTTT CASSLGQGGFQPQHF
TRBJ2-1 - TRBV4-3 15 - TGCGCCAGCAGCCAAGATCGAGGGGTTTACAATGAGCAGTTCTTC CASSQDRGVYNEQFF
TRBJ2-7 - TRBV10-3 19 TRBD2 TGTGCCATCAGTGACCCTGAGGCGGGATATCGGGAGGACTCCTACGAGCAGTACTTC CAISDPEAGYREDSYEQYF
TRBJ2-5 once TRBV7-9 14 - TGTGCCAGCAGCTTACCCCGAGGGCAAGAGACCCAGTACTTC CASSLPRGQETQYF
TRBJ2-7 few TRBV11-2 14 TRBD2 TGTGCCAGCAGTCCCGGGACTAGCGGTCGGGAGCAGTACTTC CASSPGTSGREQYF
TRBJ1-5 - TRBV19 18 TRBD1 TGTGCCAGTAGAACCCTTAACCTTGGACAGGGGTACAATCAGCCCCAGCATTTT CASRTLNLGQGYNQPQHF
TRBJ1-1 - TRBV29-1 11 TRBD1 TGCAGCGTGCGACAGGGCACTGAAGCTTTCTTT CSVRQGTEAFF
TRBJ2-5 - TRBV29-1 11 - TGCAGCGTTGTTAGGGGTGAGACCCAGTACTTC CSVVRGETQYF
TRBJ2-5 - TRBV7-9 14 TRBD1 TGTGCCAGCAGCTCCGGGACAGGGGGGGAGACCCAGTACTTC CASSSGTGGETQYF
TRBJ1-1 - TRBV7-9 14 TRBD1 TGTGCCAGCAGCTTACAGGGGGGGAACACTGAAGCTTTCTTT CASSLQGGNTEAFF
TRBJ1-1 - TRBV6-4 11 - TGTGCCAGCAAGACGAACACTGAAGCTTTCTTT CASKTNTEAFF
TRBJ2-1 - TRBV7-2 18 TRBD2 TGTGCCAGCAGCCAAGGACTAGCGGGGGGGCCCAGGTACAATGAGCAGTTCTTC CASSQGLAGGPRYNEQFF
TRBJ2-3 - TRBV29-1 12 - TGCAGCGTTGTGGGGAGCACAGATACGCAGTATTTT CSVVGSTDTQYF
TRBJ1-2 - TRBV5-1 14 TRBD1 TGCGCCAGCAGCGCTGACAGGGTTGACCACGGCTACACCTTC CASSADRVDHGYTF
TRBJ2-1 - TRBV9 16 TRBD2 TGTGCCAGCAGCCATTTGGGAACTAGCGGGAGTGATGAGCAGTTCTTC CASSHLGTSGSDEQFF
TRBJ2-5 - TRBV28 13 TRBD2 TGTGCCAGCACCGCGGGAGGGGAAGAGACCCAGTACTTC CASTAGGEETQYF
TRBJ1-5 - TRBV19 14 - TGTGCCAGTAGTATCCCGGCTGGCAATCAGCCCCAGCATTTT CASSIPAGNQPQHF
TRBJ1-5 - TRBV5-5 14 - TGTGCCAGCAGCGCGGGCGTGAGCAATCAGCCCCAGCATTTT CASSAGVSNQPQHF
TRBJ1-5 - TRBV28 15 TRBD1 TGTGCCAGCAGTTCCCTGACAGGGACCCATCAGCCCCAGCATTTT CASSSLTGTHQPQHF
TRBJ2-1 - TRBV5-4 15 TRBD1 TGTGCCAGCAGCTTGGAGGGGGCGAGCTACAATGAGCAGTTCTTC CASSLEGASYNEQFF
TRBJ1-1 - TRBV5-1 14 - TGCGCCAGCAGCTTTGCCTCGCGAACCACTGAAGCTTTCTTT CASSFASRTTEAFF
TRBJ1-3 - TRBV28 14 - TGTGCCAGCACCCCGGGAGCTCTTGGAAACACCATATATTTT CASTPGALGNTIYF
TRBJ1-5 few TRBV6-4 14 - TGTGCCAGCAGTGAGTCAGGGACTTCAGACCCCCAGCATTTT CASSESGTSDPQHF
TRBJ2-7 - TRBV6-5 11 - TGTGCCAGCACCGGGTCCTACGAGCAGTACTTC CASTGSYEQYF